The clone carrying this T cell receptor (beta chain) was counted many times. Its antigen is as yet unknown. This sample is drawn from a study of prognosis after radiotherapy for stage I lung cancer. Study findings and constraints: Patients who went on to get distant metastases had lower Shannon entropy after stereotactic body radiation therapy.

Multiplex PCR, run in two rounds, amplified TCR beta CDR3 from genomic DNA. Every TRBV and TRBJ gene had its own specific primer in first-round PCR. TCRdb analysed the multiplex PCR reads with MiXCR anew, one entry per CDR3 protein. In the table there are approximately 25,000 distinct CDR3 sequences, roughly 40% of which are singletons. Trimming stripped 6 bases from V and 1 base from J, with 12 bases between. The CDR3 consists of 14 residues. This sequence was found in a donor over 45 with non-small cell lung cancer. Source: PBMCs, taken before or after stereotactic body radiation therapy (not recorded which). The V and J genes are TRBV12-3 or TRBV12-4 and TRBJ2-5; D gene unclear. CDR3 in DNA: TGTGCCAGCAGCCATTCCGGAACCCAAGAGACCCAGTACTTC. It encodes CASSHSGTQETQYF.